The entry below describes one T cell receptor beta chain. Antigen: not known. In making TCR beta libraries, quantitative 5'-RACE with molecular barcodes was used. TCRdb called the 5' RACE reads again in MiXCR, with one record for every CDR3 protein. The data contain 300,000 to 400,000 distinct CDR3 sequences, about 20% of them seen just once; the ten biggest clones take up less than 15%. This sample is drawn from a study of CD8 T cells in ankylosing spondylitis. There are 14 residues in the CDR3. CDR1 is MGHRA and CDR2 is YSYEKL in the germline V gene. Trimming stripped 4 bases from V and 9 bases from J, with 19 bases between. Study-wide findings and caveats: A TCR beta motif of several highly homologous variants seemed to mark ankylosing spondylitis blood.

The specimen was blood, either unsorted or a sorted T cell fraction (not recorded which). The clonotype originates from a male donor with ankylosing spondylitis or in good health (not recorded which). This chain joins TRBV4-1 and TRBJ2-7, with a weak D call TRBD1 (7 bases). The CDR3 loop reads CASSLGGAGIAQYF. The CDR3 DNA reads TGCGCCAGCAGCCTAGGGGGCGCGGGGATCGCGCAGTACTTC.